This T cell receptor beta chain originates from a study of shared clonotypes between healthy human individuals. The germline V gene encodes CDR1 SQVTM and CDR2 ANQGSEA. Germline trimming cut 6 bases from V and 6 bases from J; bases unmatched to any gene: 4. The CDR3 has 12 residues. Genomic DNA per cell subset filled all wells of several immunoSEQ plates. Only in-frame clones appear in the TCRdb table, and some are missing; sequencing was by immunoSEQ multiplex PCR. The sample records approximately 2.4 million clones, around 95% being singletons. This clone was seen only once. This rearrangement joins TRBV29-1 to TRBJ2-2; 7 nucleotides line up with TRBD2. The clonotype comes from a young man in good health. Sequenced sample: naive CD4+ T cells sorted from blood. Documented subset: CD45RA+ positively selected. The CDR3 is CSVAGLAGELFF. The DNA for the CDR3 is TGCAGCGTGGCCGGACTAGCCGGGGAGCTGTTTTTT.